The 26 T cell receptor beta chains presented below share a single source sample, sequenced in a study of persistence of HIV-infected CD4 T cells. These receptors' targets are unknown. The libraries were made with immunoSEQ version 4 in survey mode. Using immunoSEQ multiplex PCR, the repertoire was profiled, and TCRdb retains in-frame clones only, with some absent. The sample records tens of thousands of clones, approximately 82% being singletons. The stimulus was lysate of CMV-infected fibroblasts, 8.5 to 10 ug/mL. Sorted nonresponding memory CD4+ T cells were CD40L-negative, CD69-negative, CD45RO-high. Material: CD4+ T cells sorted from PBMCs after roughly 17-hour stimulation, obtained from a patient who received antiretroviral therapy. The receptors here all came from an adult man with HIV who was CMV-seropositive.

The rearrangement joins TRBV29-1 to TRBJ1-2; 8 nucleotides line up with TRBD1. Germline V gene lookup returns CDR1 SQVTM and CDR2 ANQGSEA. The CDR3 is 15 residues long. Germline trimming cut 1 base from V and 7 bases from J; bases unmatched to any gene: 11. DNA for the CDR3: TGCAGCGTTGAAGCTTCCGCAGGGGGCTCGGCTGGCTACACCTTC. Translated: CSVEASAGGSAGYTF.

This sequence joins TRBV2 and TRBJ1-6; tentative D call: TRBD1 (5 bases). The V end lost 6 bases, the J end lost 1 base, and 7 bases lay between the germline ends. The CDR3 consists of 14 residues. Germline loops: CDR1 SNHLY, CDR2 FYNNEI. This CDR3 is CASRQESYNSPLHF. Here the CDR3 DNA reads TGTGCCAGCAGACAGGAATCCTATAATTCACCCCTCCACTTT.

This clone was detected a few times. The chain uses TRBV10-2 and TRBJ2-6, with 10 bases aligning to TRBD1. V lost 8 bases to trimming and J lost 2 bases; unmatched junction nucleotides: 18. The CDR3 consists of 20 residues. CDR1 WSHSY and CDR2 SAAADI come from the germline V gene. CDR3 sequence (DNA): TGCGCCAGCCGAAAAGGAGGGTGGGACAGGGGTTCCCCTGGGGCCAACGTCCTGACTTTC. Encoded protein: CASRKGGWDRGSPGANVLTF.

With regard to this clone: The limits of the CDR3 on the DNA are not certain, so only TCRdb's listed CDR3 is given. The genes are TRBV21-1 and TRBJ2-7; the D call TRBD1 from the table was never checked on the DNA. TRBV21-1 is described as a pseudogene. The CDR3 comprises 17 residues, both ends counted. This CDR3 is CASSYTCSGSVSYEQYF.

V gene TRBV9 combines with J gene TRBJ1-4, with unresolved D. Trimming cost V 4 bases and J 5 bases, with 12 bases left between them. Per the germline V gene, CDR1 is SGDLS and CDR2 is YYNGEE. The CDR3 spans 14 residues. The CDR3 protein is CASSLGLRNEKLFF. DNA for the CDR3: TGTGCCAGCAGCTTAGGGTTGCGGAATGAAAAACTGTTTTTT.

The count of this clone is one. The chain joins TRBV6-4 to TRBJ1-1; 9 bases align to TRBD1. The V gene's germline CDR1 is MRHNA and CDR2 SNTAGT. The J segment lost 6 bases and the V segment lost 5 bases, leaving 7 bases of the junction unmatched. CDR3 size: 14 residues. CDR3: CASSHPGQGPEAFF. The DNA for the CDR3 is TGTGCCAGCAGTCACCCGGGACAGGGTCCTGAAGCTTTCTTT.

The V call is TRBV2, the J call TRBJ2-3, with 8 bases matching TRBD2. The V and J ends lost 8 bases and 2 bases, in that order; junction bases with no gene match: 3. Germline values: CDR1 SNHLY, CDR2 FYNNEI. The CDR3 consists of 13 residues. The CDR3 reads CASGRGVTDTQYF. The CDR3 DNA is TGTGCCAGCGGGCGGGGGGTCACAGATACGCAGTATTTT.

The V and J genes are TRBV28 and TRBJ1-4; 8 bases fit TRBD1. The CDR3 length is 15 residues. The V gene's germline CDR1 is MDHEN and CDR2 SYDVKM. J lost 8 bases, V lost 6 bases, and 11 bases had no gene match. The CDR3 nucleotides are TGTGCCAGCAGCCCCCCCAGGGGGCGCGGGGAAAAACTGTTTTTT. Its translation: CASSPPRGRGEKLFF. Full variable domain (outside the CDR3, taken from reference TRBV28 and TRBJ1-4): DVKVTQSSRYLVKRTGEKVFLECVQDMDHENMFWYRQDPGLGLRLIYFSYDVKMKEKGDIPEGYSVSREKKERFSLILESASTNQTSMYLCASSPPRGRGEKLFFGSGTQLSVL.

This chain links TRBV7-9 with TRBJ2-1; D not certain. Trimming stripped 2 bases from V and 6 bases from J, with 11 bases between. The CDR3 totals 14 residues. The germline CDR1 and CDR2 sequences are SEHNR and FQNEAQ (reference sequence). The CDR3 DNA reads as TGTGCCAGCAGCTTACGGCGGCAGCGCAATGAGCAGTTCTTC. It is translated as CASSLRRQRNEQFF. The full variable domain, in which reference TRBV7-9 and TRBJ2-1 provide the parts outside the CDR3, is DTGVSQNPRHKITKRGQNVTFRCDPISEHNRLYWYRQTLGQGPEFLTYFQNEAQLEKSRLLSDRFSAERPKGSFSTLEIQRTEQGDSAMYLCASSLRRQRNEQFFGPGTRLTVL.

V and J are TRBV5-5 and TRBJ2-3, with no clear D. CDR1 is SGHKS, CDR2 YYEKEE, per germline (reference sequence). There are 16 residues in the CDR3. Trimming took off 0 bases at V and 0 bases at J, with 11 bases between the two ends. The CDR3 sequence is CASSLDPTLSTDTQYF. The CDR3 DNA follows: TGTGCCAGCAGCTTGGACCCGACCCTTAGCACAGATACGCAGTATTTT. Full variable domain (outside the CDR3, taken from reference TRBV5-5 and TRBJ2-3): DAGVTQSPTHLIKTRGQQVTLRCSPISGHKSVSWYQQVLGQGPQFIFQYYEKEERGRGNFPDRFSARQFPNYSSELNVNALLLGDSALYLCASSLDPTLSTDTQYFGPGTRLTVL.

Only a few counts were recorded for this clone. Relative to the germline gene, one junction end is altered; a read error may explain this. The V and J genes are TRBV28 and TRBJ1-1; 7 bases agree with TRBD1. Germline lookup yields CDR1 MDHEN and CDR2 SYDVKM. The CDR3 length is 12 residues. The CDR3 DNA reads as TGTGCCGGCAGAGCAGGGGGCACTGAAGCTTTCTTT. It translates to CAGRAGGTEAFF.

This clone came up a few times. The rearrangement links TRBV5-1 to TRBJ1-2; 8 nucleotides agree with TRBD1. With V trimmed by 0 bases and J by 5 bases, 6 bases remained unmatched. The CDR3 consists of 15 residues. Germline V gene data show CDR1 as SGHRS and CDR2 as YFSETQ. Written as DNA, the CDR3 is TGCGCCAGCAGCTTGGTGACAGGGGAGCAGTATGGCTACACCTTC. Translation gives CASSLVTGEQYGYTF.

In DNA, the CDR3 is TGTGCCAGCAGTCCGGGAGGGGGCGCGGGCAAAAACATTCAGTACTTC. Protein sequence: CASSPGGGAGKNIQYF. This chain uses TRBV6-6 with TRBJ2-4, with a possible D match to TRBD2 (8 bases). Germline values: CDR1 MNHNY, CDR2 SVGAGI (reference sequence). Trimming removed 5 bases at V and 3 bases at J, with 17 bases between. CDR3 length: 16 residues.

This clone has only one observation. The rearrangement joins TRBV24-1 to TRBJ2-3, with D possibly being TRBD2 (7 bases). CDR3 size: 14 residues. The V gene's germline CDR1 is KGHDR and CDR2 SFDVKD. V was trimmed by 10 bases and J by 1 base, leaving 14 bases between them. In DNA form, the CDR3 reads TGTGCCACAGGGGGGGGCATAGGCACAGATACGCAGTATTTT. This codes for CATGGGIGTDTQYF.

This chain joins TRBV9 and TRBJ2-5, with D possibly matching TRBD1 (6 bases). CDR1 and CDR2 (germline): SGDLS, YYNGEE. Deletions cut 0 bases from V and 6 bases from J, with 12 bases between. The CDR3 has 14 residues. The CDR3 region is CASSVGGRGKTQYF. DNA of the CDR3: TGTGCCAGCAGCGTAGGGGGGCGTGGGAAGACCCAGTACTTC.

The V gene is TRBV30, the J gene TRBJ2-1; unclear D gene. There are 15 residues in the CDR3. V was clipped by 3 bases and J by 0 bases, with 12 bases between them. Germline CDR1 reads GTSNPN; CDR2 reads SVGIG (reference sequence). The CDR3 protein is CAWREPRVSYNEQFF. DNA of the CDR3: TGTGCCTGGAGAGAACCTCGGGTCTCCTACAATGAGCAGTTCTTC.

This sequence joins TRBV19 and TRBJ2-7; D may correspond to TRBD1 or TRBD2 (5 bases each). Between the trimmed V and J ends, which lost 5 bases and 1 base, there was a span of 18 bases. The length of the CDR3 is 16 residues. Germline V CDR1 and CDR2: LNHDA, SQIVND (reference sequence). Here the CDR3 DNA reads TGTGCCAGTAGTTACGGGACCCGAAGGTCTTCCTACGAGCAGTACTTC. It codes for CASSYGTRRSSYEQYF.

The genes are TRBV28 and TRBJ1-6; D possibly corresponds to TRBD1 (5 bases). CDR3 length: 16 amino acids. The germline gives CDR1 MDHEN, CDR2 SYDVKM. V was cut by 7 bases and J by 2 bases, with 15 bases left in between. CDR3 DNA sequence: TGTGCCAGCACCGTGGGGGTGAACGCCTATAATTCACCCCTCCACTTT. It is translated as CASTVGVNAYNSPLHF.

The J gene is TRBJ2-2, the V gene TRBV9, with 8 bases matching TRBD1. Germline loops: CDR1 SGDLS, CDR2 YYNGEE. The J segment lost 7 bases and the V segment lost 3 bases, leaving 8 bases of the junction unmatched. This CDR3 comprises 15 residues. The CDR3 loop reads CASSARTGGNGELFF. For the CDR3, the DNA is TGTGCCAGCAGCGCGAGAACAGGGGGGAACGGGGAGCTGTTTTTT. Combining the CDR3 with reference TRBV9 and TRBJ2-2 gives the whole variable domain DSGVTQTPKHLITATGQRVTLRCSPRSGDLSVYWYQQSLDQGLQFLIQYYNGEERAKGNILERFSAQQFPDLHSELNLSSLELGDSALYFCASSARTGGNGELFFGEGSRLTVL.

The rearrangement uses TRBV10-1 and TRBJ2-1; D is possibly TRBD2 (5 bases). CDR3 length equals 14 residues. Trimming took off 3 bases at V and 6 bases at J, with 12 bases between the two ends. Germline V lookup: CDR1 WNHNN, CDR2 SYGVQD (reference sequence). This CDR3 is CASSDSGESNEQFF. CDR3 sequence (DNA): TGCGCCAGCAGTGATTCCGGGGAGAGCAATGAGCAGTTCTTC.

The chain links TRBV3-1 (or the pseudogene TRBV3-2) to TRBJ2-3, with TRBD2 identical over 14 bases. This CDR3 spans 17 amino acids. Trimming at V came to 0 bases and at J to 3 bases, leaving 2 bases not matched to a gene. Germline CDR1 LGHDT, CDR2 YNNKEL (reference sequence). The CDR3 DNA reads TGTGCCAGCAGCCAAGATGGGACTAGCGGGGGAACAGATACGCAGTATTTT. It translates to CASSQDGTSGGTDTQYF.

The chain combines TRBV5-1 with TRBJ2-1, with unresolved D. CDR1 and CDR2 from the germline V gene are SGHRS and YFSETQ. This CDR3 has 15 amino acids. Deletions cut 4 bases from V and 6 bases from J, with 17 bases between. The CDR3 DNA sequence: TGCGCCAGCAGCATATCAAAGGGTATAGGCAATGAGCAGTTCTTC. Its translation is CASSISKGIGNEQFF.

V and J are TRBV6-2 or TRBV6-3 and TRBJ2-5; TRBD1 matches at 8 bases. This CDR3 comprises 15 residues. CDR1 is MNHEY and CDR2 is SVGEGT in the germline V gene. The trim removed 5 bases at V and 5 bases at J, leaving 10 bases unmatched. The DNA of the CDR3 is TGTGCCAGCAGTAGGACAGGGTTGGTACGGGAGACCCAGTACTTC. Protein product: CASSRTGLVRETQYF.

The genes are TRBV12-3 or TRBV12-4 and TRBJ1-5; D gene unclear. V was cut by 10 bases and J by 9 bases, with 7 bases left in between. This CDR3 contains 9 residues. The CDR3 nucleotides read TGTGCCACCCAGGTGCCCCAGCATTTT. Protein: CATQVPQHF.

This chain connects TRBV5-1 to TRBJ2-2; D call uncertain. V gave up 0 bases and J gave up 1 base, with 4 bases separating them. The CDR3 is 14 residues long. Germline V gene sequence: CDR1 SGHRS, CDR2 YFSETQ. CDR3 in amino acids: CASSLGGNTGELFF. The CDR3 DNA reads as TGCGCCAGCAGCTTGGGGGGGAACACCGGGGAGCTGTTTTTT.

V and J are TRBV7-7 and TRBJ2-3; 11 positions match TRBD2. There are 16 residues in the CDR3. V lost 6 bases to trimming and J lost 1 base; unmatched junction nucleotides: 6. Germline V gene sequence: CDR1 SSHAT, CDR2 FNYEAQ (reference sequence). CDR3: CASSPLLAGGTDTQYF. CDR3 sequence (DNA): TGTGCCAGCAGTCCGCTACTAGCGGGGGGCACAGATACGCAGTATTTT.